What follows is one T cell receptor beta chain and its context. Its specificity is unknown. Sequencing was performed with immunoSEQ multiplex PCR; in TCRdb, only in-frame clones are kept and a portion is missing. The table has roughly 240,000 clones, approximately 87% seen once; the top ten hold 2.5% to 3%. The data are from a study of cytomegalovirus exposure and HLA in healthy donors. General study findings and limits: Most TCRs appeared rarely, but some public TCRs recurred in many donors.

The CDR3 runs to 15 residues. Germline V CDR1 and CDR2: SGDLS, YYNGEE. The V segment lost 4 bases and the J segment 1 base; nucleotides outside the gene matches: 3. Among the 120 or so subjects of the validation cohort, separate from the approximately 660-subject first cohort, were the donors. This TCR came from a man aged 18 to 29 in good health and CMV-seronegative. The gene calls are TRBV9 and TRBJ2-2; TRBD1 aligns across 8 bases. Sequenced material: PBMCs. The CDR3 region has the DNA TGTGCCAGCAGCTTAGGACAGGGGAACACCGGGGAGCTGTTTTTT. Translated, it gives CASSLGQGNTGELFF.